Each of the 30 T cell receptor beta chains below was sequenced from the same sample in a study of T-cell memory formation after mild COVID-19. Via MiXCR, TCRdb re-called the 5' RACE reads, giving one row per CDR3 protein. The table shows 350,000 to 450,000 distinct CDR3 sequences, with 25% to 30% occurring only once. The sample consisted of PBMCs or a T cell subset sorted from them (not recorded which). The receptors were sampled from an adult woman who had mild COVID-19 (a few samples of this study predate the infection). Cell type and time point are not known.

This clonotype has more than one count but fewer than ten. The V and J genes are TRBV2 and TRBJ1-5, with no clear D. Trimming removed 6 bases at V and 0 bases at J, with 9 bases between. The CDR3 consists of 14 residues. Per germline, CDR1 SNHLY and CDR2 FYNNEI. The CDR3 nucleotides read TGTGCCAGCAGCTCGGACGGTAGCAATCAGCCCCAGCATTTT. This encodes CASSSDGSNQPQHF.

The chain employs TRBV7-8 and TRBJ2-3; D perhaps matches TRBD2 (5 bases). Germline CDR1 reads SGHVS; CDR2 reads FQNEAQ. Between the trimmed V and J ends, which lost 1 base and 5 bases, there was a span of 16 bases. The CDR3 has 16 residues. In nucleotides, the CDR3 is TGTGCCAGCAGCTTAGGTGCCGGTACGGCGGGAGATACGCAGTATTTT. Encoded protein: CASSLGAGTAGDTQYF.

V is TRBV6-5 and J is TRBJ2-7, with D possibly called TRBD1 or TRBD2 (5 bases each). CDR3 length: 14 residues. Germline CDR1 is MNHEY and CDR2 is SVGAGI. V lost 5 bases and J lost 3, with 14 bases in between. The CDR3 sequence: CASSPRGRSYEQYF. The DNA of the CDR3 is TGTGCCAGCAGTCCCCGGGGCCGTAGCTACGAGCAGTACTTC.

This clonotype was seen many times. This chain joins TRBV6-2 or TRBV6-3 and TRBJ2-7, with 7 bases fitting TRBD1. Germline CDR1 and CDR2: MNHEY and SVGEGT. V dropped 7 bases and J dropped 4; count of bases not matched to a gene: 7. This CDR3 has 13 amino acids. DNA for the CDR3: TGTGCCAGCACGTCGGACAGGCGGTACGAGCAGTACTTC. Protein: CASTSDRRYEQYF.

V and J are TRBV5-4 and TRBJ1-1, with D perhaps TRBD1 (6 bases). Between the trimmed V and J ends, which lost 2 bases and 5 bases, there was a span of 13 bases. The CDR3 has 14 amino acids. Germline V CDR1 and CDR2: SGHNT, YYREEE (reference sequence). This CDR3 reads CASSLGTGATEAFF. The CDR3 nucleotides read TGTGCCAGCAGCTTAGGTACGGGGGCAACTGAAGCTTTCTTT.

The chain links TRBV5-4 to TRBJ2-3; D is uncertain. Between the trimmed V and J ends, which lost 5 bases and 3 bases, there was a span of 10 bases. From germline, CDR1 is SGHNT and CDR2 YYREEE (reference sequence). The CDR3 sequence is 13 residues long. CDR3 DNA: TGTGCCAGCAGGGATCCTGAAACAGATACGCAGTATTTT. It yields the protein CASRDPETDTQYF.

This chain connects TRBV27 to TRBJ1-5; D is undetermined. CDR1 MNHEY and CDR2 SMNVEV come from the germline V gene (reference sequence). The CDR3 is 14 residues long. The V end was cut by 2 bases, the J end by 6 bases, with 11 bases between. The CDR3 protein is CASSLILNGQPQHF. CDR3 coding DNA: TGTGCCAGCAGTTTAATTCTTAACGGTCAGCCCCAGCATTTT.

V and J are TRBV10-3 and TRBJ1-6, with D possibly being TRBD1 (5 bases). The CDR3 spans 15 residues. CDR1 is ENHRY and CDR2 is SYGVKD in the germline V gene. Between the trimmed V and J ends, which lost 4 bases and 6 bases, there was a span of 13 bases. CDR3 residues: CAISGLGTGNSPLHF. The DNA for the CDR3 is TGTGCCATCAGTGGCCTGGGGACGGGTAATTCACCCCTCCACTTT.

The J gene is TRBJ2-3, the V gene TRBV7-8; 8 bases line up with TRBD2. This CDR3 has 17 residues. Per the germline V gene, CDR1 is SGHVS and CDR2 is FQNEAQ. The ends lost 5 bases at V and 2 bases at J; junction bases unmatched: 12. The CDR3 loop is CASSRWGSGTPTDTQYF. The CDR3, as DNA: TGTGCCAGCAGCCGGTGGGGTAGCGGGACCCCCACAGATACGCAGTATTTT.

This clonotype was recorded a few times. V gene TRBV18 combines with J gene TRBJ2-1, with unresolved D. Per germline, CDR1 KGHSH and CDR2 LQKENI. The CDR3 extends over 15 amino acids. V was shortened by 2 bases and J by 6 bases, with 14 bases between the two germline ends. The chain's CDR3 is CASSPALSGSNEQFF. CDR3 nucleotides: TGTGCCAGCTCACCAGCACTATCGGGTAGCAATGAGCAGTTCTTC.

The chain uses TRBV11-2 and TRBJ2-7, with a tentative D call TRBD1 (6 bases). The V gene's germline CDR1 is SGHAT and CDR2 FQNNGV. Trimming pared 4 bases from V and 1 base from J, leaving 14 bases between. The CDR3 contains 15 residues. The DNA for the CDR3 is TGTGCCAGCAGCTCCCTCGACAGGTCTTCCTACGAGCAGTACTTC. It encodes CASSSLDRSSYEQYF.

The chain joins TRBV9 to TRBJ2-7; maybe TRBD1 (6 bases). Deletions cut 0 bases from V and 2 bases from J, with 9 bases between. Germline V gives CDR1 SGDLS, CDR2 YYNGEE. CDR3 length equals 14 residues. The CDR3 coding sequence is TGTGCCAGCAGCGTAGAAGACAGGACCTACGAGCAGTACTTC. Translation: CASSVEDRTYEQYF.

This rearrangement joins TRBV7-9 to TRBJ1-1; D is undetermined. Trimming shortened V by 3 bases and J by 1 base, and 6 bases separated the two germline ends. The CDR3 has 13 amino acids. Germline-derived CDR1 and CDR2 are SEHNR and FQNEAQ (reference sequence). The CDR3 reads CASSFPRNTEAFF. In DNA, the CDR3 is TGTGCCAGCAGCTTCCCGAGGAACACTGAAGCTTTCTTT.

This clonotype has more than one count but fewer than ten. V usage is TRBV12-3 or TRBV12-4 and J usage is TRBJ1-5; D gene ambiguous. The ends were cut back, 6 bases at V and 3 bases at J, with 12 bases in the middle. CDR3 length: 14 amino acids. The CDR3 coding sequence is TGTGCCAGCAGGAACGGCGAGTTCAATCAGCCCCAGCATTTT. Translating gives CASRNGEFNQPQHF.

The chain recombines TRBV7-9 with TRBJ2-3, with D perhaps TRBD1 (6 bases). The CDR3 sequence is 17 residues long. The germline CDR1 and CDR2 sequences are SEHNR and FQNEAQ (reference sequence). The ends were cut back, 2 bases at V and 1 base at J, with 16 bases in the middle. The CDR3 sequence is CASSLWVGGRRTDTQYF. Written as DNA, the CDR3 is TGTGCCAGCAGCTTATGGGTTGGGGGCCGACGCACAGATACGCAGTATTTT.

This chain links TRBV20-1 with TRBJ2-1; no reliable D call. The CDR3 extends over 14 amino acids. Germline values: CDR1 DFQATT, CDR2 SNEGSKA (reference sequence). V shed 4 bases and J shed 0 bases, with 10 bases lying between them. In nucleotides, the CDR3 is TGCAGTGCTAACCGAGCAAGCTCCTACAATGAGCAGTTCTTC. Translating gives CSANRASSYNEQFF.

The J gene is TRBJ2-6, the V gene TRBV20-1; D not resolved. Per germline, CDR1 DFQATT and CDR2 SNEGSKA (reference sequence). Trimming shortened V by 7 bases and J by 2 bases, and 6 bases separated the two germline ends. The CDR3 consists of 12 residues. CDR3 sequence: CSVPAGANVLTF. The CDR3 DNA reads TGCAGTGTCCCAGCTGGGGCCAACGTCCTGACTTTC.

This chain joins TRBV6-2 or TRBV6-3 and TRBJ2-7; D remains ambiguous. Trimming shortened V by 2 bases and J by 1 base, and 9 bases separated the two germline ends. The CDR3 sequence is 14 residues long. CDR1 is MNHEY and CDR2 is SVGEGT in the germline V gene. The CDR3 DNA reads TGTGCCAGCAGTTACGGTCAGGCATCCTACGAGCAGTACTTC. Protein sequence: CASSYGQASYEQYF.

This clonotype was detected a few times. V and J are TRBV7-3 and TRBJ1-1; D unresolved. Germline CDR1 SGHTA, CDR2 FQGTGA. The CDR3 is 14 residues long. V gave up 7 bases and J gave up 0 bases, with 12 bases separating them. CDR3 residues: CASMVAELNTEAFF. The CDR3 DNA follows: TGTGCCAGCATGGTGGCCGAGCTGAACACTGAAGCTTTCTTT.

This clonotype was counted a few times. The J gene is TRBJ2-1, the V gene TRBV5-1; weak D call: TRBD1 (6 bases). V was clipped by 2 bases and J by 5 bases, with 11 bases between them. Germline values: CDR1 SGHRS, CDR2 YFSETQ. The CDR3 sequence is 14 residues long. In DNA form, the CDR3 reads TGCGCCAGCAGCTTCTGGACAGAAAACAATGAGCAGTTCTTC. Residues: CASSFWTENNEQFF.

This clonotype has more than one count but fewer than ten. The CDR3 sequence is CASSQVPGQGAYEQYF. As DNA, the CDR3 is TGCGCCAGCAGCCAAGTCCCTGGACAGGGGGCCTACGAGCAGTACTTC. This chain uses TRBV4-1 with TRBJ2-7; the match to TRBD1 covers 10 bases. With V trimmed by 1 base and J by 2 bases, 5 bases remained unmatched. The CDR3 has 16 residues. CDR1 and CDR2 from the germline V gene are MGHRA and YSYEKL.

The chain uses TRBV24-1 and TRBJ2-5, with D possibly TRBD2 on 5 matching bases. Looked up from germline, CDR1 is KGHDR and CDR2 is SFDVKD. The CDR3 runs to 15 residues. Trimming removed 1 base at V and 5 bases at J, with 13 bases between. In DNA, the CDR3 is TGTGCCACCAGTGATTTCCGGACTCGAACGGAGACCCAGTACTTC. Protein product: CATSDFRTRTETQYF.

This clonotype was seen a few times. The rearrangement joins TRBV19 to TRBJ2-7, with TRBD2 identical over 7 bases. CDR1 is LNHDA, CDR2 SQIVND, per germline (reference sequence). The CDR3 length is 14 residues. V dropped 6 bases and J dropped 1; count of bases not matched to a gene: 6. CDR3 sequence: CASRDSGPSYEQYF. For the CDR3, the DNA is TGTGCCAGTAGGGATAGCGGGCCATCCTACGAGCAGTACTTC. The complete variable domain, with remaining parts taken from reference TRBV19 and TRBJ2-7, reads DGGITQSPKYLFRKEGQNVTLSCEQNLNHDAMYWYRQDPGQGLRLIYYSQIVNDFQKGDIAEGYSVSREKKESFPLTVTSAQKNPTAFYLCASRDSGPSYEQYFGPGTRLTVT.

This chain joins TRBV9 and TRBJ2-1; 8 bases fit TRBD1. This CDR3 is built from 15 residues. J was trimmed by 6 bases and V by 0 bases; bases with no gene match: 5. In germline, CDR1 is SGDLS, CDR2 YYNGEE. The CDR3 region has the DNA TGTGCCAGCAGCGTAGAGGGACAGGCGCTCAATGAGCAGTTCTTC. Its translation is CASSVEGQALNEQFF.

The J gene is TRBJ1-2, the V gene TRBV7-9; tentative D call: TRBD1 (5 bases). The length of the CDR3 is 15 residues. The ends were cut back, 2 bases at V and 6 bases at J, with 16 bases in the middle. The V gene's germline CDR1 is SEHNR and CDR2 FQNEAQ (reference sequence). The CDR3 reads CASSLISEGKDGYTF. DNA for the CDR3: TGTGCCAGCAGCTTAATCTCCGAGGGGAAAGATGGCTACACCTTC.

The rearrangement uses TRBV25-1 and TRBJ2-2; 7 bases are a match to TRBD1. The CDR3 runs to 17 residues. V dropped 4 bases and J dropped 4; count of bases not matched to a gene: 12. Per germline, CDR1 MGHDK and CDR2 SYGVNS. The CDR3 here is CASSASWTGALTGELFF. The CDR3 coding sequence is TGTGCCAGCAGTGCTTCTTGGACAGGAGCCCTCACCGGGGAGCTGTTTTTT.

The J gene is TRBJ2-5, the V gene TRBV20-1, with 9 bases fitting TRBD2. The CDR3 runs 12 residues. V gave up 7 bases and J gave up 5 bases; unmatched junction bases: 5. Germline V gene sequence: CDR1 DFQATT, CDR2 SNEGSKA (reference sequence). CDR3 coding DNA: TGCAGTGACAGGACTAGCGAGGAGACCCAGTACTTC. Translating gives CSDRTSEETQYF.

This clonotype has just a few counts. The chain recombines TRBV27 with TRBJ1-1; D may be TRBD1 (5 bases). Trimming left V 3 bases short and J 8 bases short, with 25 bases between. The CDR3 is made up of 17 amino acids. Looked up from germline, CDR1 is MNHEY and CDR2 is SMNVEV (reference sequence). The CDR3, as DNA: TGTGCCAGCAGTTTTACCCCTTGGGGCCAGGGATTGGGGGAAGCTTTCTTT. Protein sequence: CASSFTPWGQGLGEAFF.

The V gene is TRBV24-1, the J gene TRBJ2-6, with D perhaps TRBD1 or TRBD2 (5 bases each). Germline V gene lookup returns CDR1 KGHDR and CDR2 SFDVKD. This CDR3 contains 15 residues. Trimming cost V 7 bases and J 7 bases, with 16 bases left between them. The CDR3, as DNA: TGTGCCACCAGCCCCGGGACGGTCGGAGCCAACGTCCTGACTTTC. This translates into CATSPGTVGANVLTF.

This clonotype appeared a few times. This chain links TRBV7-9 with TRBJ1-1; possibly TRBD1 for D (5 bases). Trimming took off 5 bases at V and 4 bases at J, with 11 bases between the two ends. Germline V gives CDR1 SEHNR, CDR2 FQNEAQ (reference sequence). The CDR3 extends over 13 amino acids. The CDR3 sequence: CASSHPGATEAFF. Written as DNA, the CDR3 is TGTGCCAGCAGCCACCCCGGGGCCACTGAAGCTTTCTTT.